This entry is about one T cell receptor (beta chain). These data originate in a study of blood T cell repertoires in COVID-19. Study at large: The United States, Italy and Spain were the sources of the acute and convalescent COVID-19 samples.

This CDR3 contains 13 residues. Some clones are missing from TCRdb's copy, which holds only in-frame ones; the method was immunoSEQ multiplex PCR. The sample has 160,000 or so clones; more than 75% are singletons. The chain employs TRBV21-1 and TRBJ1-6; whether TRBD1, the table's D call, matches the DNA was not checked. TRBV21-1 is a pseudogene. The receptor comes from a woman aged 70-85 years with acute or convalescent COVID-19. Sequences were obtained from peripheral blood. CDR3 loop: CAKFDRGHSPLHF. The CDR3 coding sequence is TGTGCCAAGTTCGACAGGGGACATTCACCCCTCCACTTT.